One and the same sample provided the 8 T cell receptor beta chains below, sequenced in a study of blood T cell repertoires in COVID-19. Clones were read by immunoSEQ multiplex PCR, and TCRdb kept only the in-frame ones, dropping some. The sample lists about 160,000 clones; approximately 93% were seen once. Sequencing used peripheral blood. The source is a woman aged 55-70 years with COVID-19, enrolled during active disease.

The rearrangement joins TRBV6-5 to TRBJ1-1; 8 positions agree with TRBD1. There are 14 residues in the CDR3. Trimming at V came to 6 bases and at J to 5 bases, leaving 8 bases not matched to a gene. CDR1 MNHEY and CDR2 SVGAGI come from the germline V gene. The CDR3: CASRETGDWTEAFF. The CDR3 region has the DNA TGTGCCAGCAGAGAGACAGGGGATTGGACTGAAGCTTTCTTT.

The rearrangement links TRBV7-9 to TRBJ1-3, with D uncertain. CDR1 is SEHNR and CDR2 is FQNEAQ in the germline V gene (reference sequence). The CDR3 is 16 amino acids. The germline V and J ends were trimmed by 6 bases and 0 bases, with 15 bases remaining between them. Here the CDR3 DNA reads TGTGCCAGCAGTGAAGCGATACAATTCTCTGGAAACACCATATATTTT. The encoded protein is CASSEAIQFSGNTIYF.

The chain uses TRBV3-1 (or the pseudogene TRBV3-2) and TRBJ1-6, with a possible D match to TRBD1 (6 bases). Trimming cost V 5 bases and J 1 base, with 12 bases left between them. The germline V gene encodes CDR1 LGHDT and CDR2 YNNKEL (reference sequence). CDR3 size: 16 residues. The CDR3, as DNA: TGTGCCAGCAGCTCACCACAGGGTTCCTATAATTCACCCCTCCACTTT. It codes for CASSSPQGSYNSPLHF.

The chain uses TRBV25-1 and TRBJ2-1; 11 nucleotides agree with TRBD2. The CDR3 contains 16 residues. The junction had 5 bases not matched to a gene; V was cut back by 7 bases and J by 0 bases. Per germline, CDR1 MGHDK and CDR2 SYGVNS. Here the CDR3 reads CASTTTSGSSYNEQFF. CDR3 sequence (DNA): TGTGCCAGCACCACTACTAGCGGGAGCTCCTACAATGAGCAGTTCTTC.

This sequence joins TRBV30 and TRBJ1-1, with 8 bases aligning to TRBD1. The germline V gene encodes CDR1 GTSNPN and CDR2 SVGIG (reference sequence). Germline trimming cut 8 bases from V and 1 base from J; bases unmatched to any gene: 3. The CDR3 is 12 amino acids. This CDR3 is CAADRGNTEAFF. DNA for the CDR3: TGTGCCGCTGACAGGGGGAACACTGAAGCTTTCTTT.

This rearrangement joins TRBV30 to TRBJ2-7, with TRBD2 matching over 13 bases. The CDR3 length is 17 residues. The V and J ends lost 2 bases and 2 bases, in that order; junction bases with no gene match: 9. The germline V gene has CDR1 GTSNPN and CDR2 SVGIG (reference sequence). The CDR3 protein is CAWSYGLAGARPYEQYF. CDR3 nucleotide sequence: TGTGCCTGGAGTTACGGACTAGCGGGAGCTCGTCCCTACGAGCAGTACTTC.

The DNA of the CDR3 is TGTGCCACCCAGGGCACCCGGTCGAACACTGAAGCTTTCTTT. It codes for CATQGTRSNTEAFF. The chain carries TRBV2 and TRBJ1-1; maybe TRBD1 (5 bases). The germline CDR1 and CDR2 sequences are SNHLY and FYNNEI. CDR3 length equals 14 residues. Trimming cost V 10 bases and J 1 base, with 16 bases left between them. Full variable domain (rest looked up from reference TRBV2 and TRBJ1-1): EPEVTQTPSHQVTQMGQEVILRCVPISNHLYFYWYRQILGQKVEFLVSFYNNEISEKSEIFDDQFSVERPDGSNFTLKIRSTKLEDSAMYFCATQGTRSNTEAFFGQGTRLTVV.

This sequence joins TRBV9 and TRBJ2-1; 12 nucleotides align to TRBD2. Germline lookup yields CDR1 SGDLS and CDR2 YYNGEE. This CDR3 has 15 amino acids. The V gene end was trimmed by 4 bases and the J gene end by 8 bases; junction bases not matched to a gene: 7. CDR3 bases: TGTGCCAGCAGCCCAGGGACTAGCGGGCTTTATGAGCAGTTCTTC. Its translation: CASSPGTSGLYEQFF.